What follows describes a single T cell receptor beta chain. Its antigen has not been determined. One base away there is no much larger clone; base qualities are not given. This entry is derived from a study of shared clonotypes between healthy human individuals (TCRdb year 2020). Describing the broader study: A couple of women and three men aged 18 to 49 years were included in the cohort. Per donor, three plates each were used for CD4 naive and CD4 memory, two for CD8 naive, and one for CD8 memory. Blood TCR repertoires of about 5 healthy adults were deeply sequenced to estimate repertoire size and the extent of clonotype sharing between individuals. Libraries were prepared and TCR repertoires were sequenced by different laboratories using diverse techniques, in order to increase sequencing depth and limit assay-specific biases. Per donor, leukapheresis produced somewhere between about 0.94 and 10 billion PBMCs. What the work shows at the level of the full study, not this receptor alone: Rarefaction of sorted-subset datasets indicated incomplete sequencing despite the large sequencing depth. Compared with non-shared clonotypes, clonotypes shared by all four sorted-subset donors had higher generation probabilities. Sharing across a few donors was observed for approximately 5% of naive CD4, less than 4% of naive CD8, 2.3% of memory CD4, and around 0.42% of memory CD8 clonotypes. Sampling was limited to blood, and TCR repertoires in tissue likely differ from TCR repertoires in blood. Pairwise subsampling indicated that sequencing depth was expected to affect the degree of clonotype sharing among donors. Larger estimated clonotype richness was generally found for naive subsets than for memory subsets. The genetic and exposure-history diversity represented was limited by the small number of donors.

V is reduced by 2 bases and J by 3 bases, leaving a spacing of 11 bases between them. Measured from the cysteine to the phenylalanine, the CDR3 is 13 residues long. Only the CDR3 DNA is retained, 39 bases long and in frame from the first base. Based on the germline V gene (reference sequence), the CDR1 and CDR2 sequences are GTSNPN and SVGIG. TCR CDR3 regions were amplified from genomic DNA by multiplex PCR using the deep immunoSEQ assay. For each cell subset, the extracted genomic DNA was distributed evenly across all wells of several immunoSEQ 96-well plates, and each plate served as one replicate. For sorted subsets, each replicate PCR was loaded with 200 to 250 ng genomic DNA, equivalent to about 33,000 T cell genomes. Purified libraries were quantified with a Qubit 3.0 fluorometer, sized on a Bioanalyzer 2100, and re-quantified with the KAPA Library Quantification kit. Every immunoSEQ 96-well plate was sequenced on a dedicated single-read 150-cycle Illumina NextSeq 550 flow cell. As for the original processing: Because the immunoSEQ output held only junctional sequences and lacked quality scores, the filtering could not match the filtering applied to full-length reads. To assign V/J genes and CDR3, sequences were annotated against IMGT germline references using PyIR, a Python wrapper for IgBLAST v1.9. Reads with weak V/J assignments (E-value above 1e-6), missing CDR3, stop codons, out-of-frame junctions, or ambiguous translated residues were removed. A V3J clonotype was defined by an identical inferred V gene, J gene, and CDR3 amino acid sequence. Percentage overlap between repertoires was computed as shared unique clonotypes divided by the size of the smaller repertoire. Three approaches were used to assess repertoire richness: RTK rarefaction, the Chao1 estimator, and Recon v2.1 estimates of unobserved clonotypes. Generation probabilities for all TCRbeta clonotypes obtained by the gDNA method from a handful of donors were computed using OLGA. TCRdb limited this immuneACCESS table to in-frame rearrangements with V and J called. A share of clones is missing; checked studies link under half to unresolved V genes, and the rest is unexplained. D and trimming were read from the DNA, whereas the V and J calls and clone size are those reported in that table. The sample includes 2,500,000 or so clones, with 85% to 95% observed a single time. The top ten hold around 0.35% of the sample.

The donors were healthy, HIV-negative adults who had no recently reported acute infections or vaccinations. All donors were Caucasian adults living in Nashville, Tennessee, USA. CD4+ T cells were enriched by magnetic negative selection; naive cells were then positively selected on CD45RA, and the negative fraction formed the memory subset. After blood collection by leukapheresis, PBMCs were isolated using Ficoll-Histopaque density gradient centrifugation and then cryopreserved in the vapor phase of liquid nitrogen. Analytical flow cytometry was used to check the purity and quantity of every magnetically sorted T cell population. Genomic DNA was isolated from each sorted fraction and quantified by UV absorbance on a Nanodrop 2000c.

This TCR derives from a man aged 18 to 30 in good health. Some clones in this sample may be carry-over from other donors' samples. Sequencing used naive CD4+ T cells from PBMCs. The cell subset or site label of this sample denotes: CD45RA+ positively selected. The chain uses TRBV30 and TRBJ2-7; tentative D gene TRBD1, with 5 bases matching. At the DNA level, the sequence is TGTGCCTGGAGTCGGCAGGGCCTCTACGAGCAGTACTTC. This codes for CAWSRQGLYEQYF.